The 18 T cell receptor beta chains below were found in one sample sequenced in a study of beta chain features in type 1 diabetes. Reverse transcription of all isolated RNA meant that expressed TCRB transcripts were sequenced. The table came from immunoSEQ multiplex PCR; TCRdb's copy has only in-frame clones and leaves some out. The sample yields 350,000 to 450,000 clones, roughly 12% seen once. Their cognate antigens are unknown. Findings and caveats of the study: TCRB CDR3s were moderately but significantly shorter in Type 1 diabetes patients in all four CD4+ subsets.

Specimen: naive CD4+ T cells from blood. The receptor set was obtained from a woman between 18 and 29 years old with type 1 diabetes.

This clone appeared a few times. The V call is TRBV6-6, the J call TRBJ1-2; no firm D call. Germline CDR1 is MNHNY and CDR2 is SVGAGI (reference sequence). This CDR3 has 13 amino acids. Between the trimmed V and J ends, which lost 7 bases and 8 bases, there was a span of 17 bases. CDR3 loop: CASTSSPSSGYTF. In DNA, the CDR3 is TGTGCCAGCACCTCAAGCCCGAGTAGCGGCTACACCTTC.

This clone was recorded a few times. This CDR3 is also generated by other DNA sequences in the sample. This chain uses TRBV5-4 with TRBJ2-5, with TRBD2 identical over 9 bases. Per the germline V gene, CDR1 is SGHNT and CDR2 is YYREEE (reference sequence). J was trimmed by 4 bases and V by 0 bases; bases with no gene match: 4. The CDR3 spans 15 residues. The CDR3 sequence: CASSLVGSGGETQYF. CDR3 DNA sequence: TGTGCCAGCAGCTTGGTGGGTAGCGGGGGAGAGACCCAGTACTTC.

CDR3 region: CASSSPGFEQYF. The CDR3, as DNA: TGTGCCAGCAGCTCCCCAGGGTTCGAGCAGTACTTC. The J gene is TRBJ2-7, the V gene TRBV11-2; tentatively, D is TRBD1 (5 bases). The germline V gene encodes CDR1 SGHAT and CDR2 FQNNGV. Trimming cost V 4 bases and J 6 bases, with 10 bases left between them. This CDR3 has 12 residues.

This clone has just a few counts. Compared with germline, one end of the junction differs, possibly owing to a read error. DNA of the CDR3: TGTGCCAGCAACTTAGGGGGCGACATAGATGGCTACACCTTC. It translates to CASNLGGDIDGYTF. The genes are TRBV7-2 and TRBJ1-2; the match to TRBD1 covers 7 bases. This CDR3 region has 14 residues. CDR1 is SGHTA, CDR2 FQGNSA, per germline.

V gene TRBV30 combines with J gene TRBJ1-3; D not certain. V shed 8 bases and J shed 4 bases, with 15 bases lying between them. In germline, CDR1 is GTSNPN, CDR2 SVGIG (reference sequence). The length of the CDR3 is 13 residues. CDR3 DNA: TGTGCCGGTCGGGAAGCTGGCGGAAACACCATATATTTT. Its translation: CAGREAGGNTIYF.

This clone showed up just a few times. The J gene is TRBJ2-7, the V gene TRBV28; 7 nucleotides match TRBD1. CDR3 length: 13 residues. Trimming cost V 2 bases and J 5 bases; bases outside gene matches: 3. Germline assignment: CDR1 MDHEN and CDR2 SYDVKM. The CDR3 spells CASSLGQDDEQYF. In DNA, the CDR3 is TGTGCCAGCAGTTTAGGACAGGACGACGAGCAGTACTTC.

The chain recombines TRBV7-2 with TRBJ1-5, with TRBD1 identical over 8 bases. The CDR3 contains 15 residues. Trimming at V came to 5 bases and at J to 1 base, leaving 4 bases not matched to a gene. From germline, CDR1 is SGHTA and CDR2 FQGNSA. As DNA, the CDR3 is TGTGCCAGCAGCGGATACAGGGGGAGCAATCAGCCCCAGCATTTT. This gives the protein CASSGYRGSNQPQHF.

This clone was seen a handful of times. The chain recombines TRBV7-9 with TRBJ1-2; D is perhaps TRBD1 (6 bases). Trimming cost V 4 bases and J 8 bases, with 17 bases left between them. The CDR3 is 14 amino acids. CDR1 is SEHNR, CDR2 FQNEAQ, per germline (reference sequence). The chain's CDR3 is CASSSGRGAGGYTF. For the CDR3, the DNA is TGTGCCAGCAGCTCAGGTCGGGGGGCTGGCGGCTACACCTTC.

This clone turned up a few times. The rearrangement uses TRBV4-2 and TRBJ2-1; TRBD2 agrees at 13 bases. This CDR3 region has 16 residues. Germline trimming cut 0 bases from V and 10 bases from J; bases unmatched to any gene: 6. Germline loops: CDR1 LGHNA, CDR2 YNFKEQ. The CDR3 region has the DNA TGTGCCAGCAGCCAAGAACGGGGGGGACTAGCGGGGGAGCAGTTCTTC. This sequence encodes CASSQERGGLAGEQFF.

The genes are TRBV7-2 and TRBJ2-1, with 7 bases aligning to TRBD1. The germline V gene has CDR1 SGHTA and CDR2 FQGNSA. The CDR3 length is 13 residues. Trimming removed 3 bases from V and 10 bases from J; junction bases left unmatched: 6. The CDR3 DNA sequence: TGTGCCAGCAGCTTTTTGGGACAGCAAGAGCAGTTCTTC. Its protein is CASSFLGQQEQFF.

The V call is TRBV7-9, the J call TRBJ2-2; D uncertain. The CDR3 contains 14 residues. V lost 3 bases, J lost 1 base, and 6 bases lay in between. Germline V gene lookup returns CDR1 SEHNR and CDR2 FQNEAQ (reference sequence). CDR3: CASSFLRNTGELFF. For the CDR3, the DNA is TGTGCCAGCAGCTTTTTGCGGAACACCGGGGAGCTGTTTTTT.

This clone has more than one count but fewer than ten. The gene calls are TRBV6-5 and TRBJ1-2; D unclear. CDR1 and CDR2 from the germline V gene are MNHEY and SVGAGI. The CDR3 consists of 12 residues. Trimming stripped 6 bases from V and 2 bases from J, with 7 bases between. CDR3: CASRRENYGYTF. In DNA form, the CDR3 reads TGTGCCAGCAGAAGGGAGAACTATGGCTACACCTTC.

The chain carries TRBV19 and TRBJ1-2; the D is unclear. Germline CDR1 is LNHDA and CDR2 is SQIVND (reference sequence). There are 11 residues in the CDR3. V shed 11 bases and J shed 8 bases, with 15 bases lying between them. The CDR3 here is CAVGRGLGYTF. CDR3 in DNA: TGTGCCGTAGGAAGAGGTTTAGGCTACACCTTC. Full variable domain (rest looked up from reference TRBV19 and TRBJ1-2): DGGITQSPKYLFRKEGQNVTLSCEQNLNHDAMYWYRQDPGQGLRLIYYSQIVNDFQKGDIAEGYSVSREKKESFPLTVTSAQKNPTAFYLCAVGRGLGYTFGSGTRLTVV.

This chain joins TRBV5-6 and TRBJ2-1; a possible D gene is TRBD1 (6 bases). The length of the CDR3 is 17 residues. CDR1 is SGHDT and CDR2 is YYEEEE in the germline V gene. Trimming took off 0 bases at V and 6 bases at J, with 19 bases between the two ends. This CDR3 is CASSLGPIGSQGNEQFF. The CDR3 DNA is TGTGCCAGCAGCTTGGGGCCAATTGGGTCACAGGGCAATGAGCAGTTCTTC. Looking up the rest from reference TRBV5-6 and TRBJ2-1 gives the full variable domain: DAGVTQSPTHLIKTRGQQVTLRCSPKSGHDTVSWYQQALGQGPQFIFQYYEEEERQRGNFPDRFSGHQFPNYSSELNVNALLLGDSALYLCASSLGPIGSQGNEQFFGPGTRLTVL.

This chain links TRBV9 with TRBJ2-6, with a weak D call TRBD2 (5 bases). The germline gives CDR1 SGDLS, CDR2 YYNGEE. The CDR3 sequence is 18 residues long. Trimming shortened V by 0 bases and J by 0 bases, and 13 bases separated the two germline ends. The CDR3 sequence: CASSVGRGLGSGANVLTF. In DNA, the CDR3 is TGTGCCAGCAGCGTAGGCCGGGGATTAGGCTCTGGGGCCAACGTCCTGACTTTC.

The chain combines TRBV5-4 with TRBJ1-6, with D tentatively TRBD1 (6 bases). The length of the CDR3 is 14 residues. Trimming removed 6 bases from V and 8 bases from J, with 15 bases in between. Germline assignment: CDR1 SGHNT and CDR2 YYREEE (reference sequence). CDR3 nucleotide sequence: TGTGCCAGCACCGCGACAGGCTCCGATTCACCCCTCCACTTT. This gives the protein CASTATGSDSPLHF.

This chain connects TRBV7-2 to TRBJ1-3, with D possibly being TRBD1 (6 bases). The V and J ends lost 5 bases and 5 bases respectively, with 16 bases between them. Germline CDR1 SGHTA, CDR2 FQGNSA. The CDR3 spans 15 residues. The CDR3 region is CASSPTGQRRNTIYF. In DNA form, the CDR3 reads TGTGCCAGCAGCCCCACCGGACAGAGGAGAAACACCATATATTTT.

The chain links TRBV5-6 to TRBJ2-4; 8 bases align to TRBD2. From germline, CDR1 is SGHDT and CDR2 YYEEEE. The CDR3 sequence is 17 residues long. Trimming removed 4 bases from V and 0 bases from J; junction bases left unmatched: 9. The CDR3 protein is CASSPRASGGAKNIQYF. For the CDR3, the DNA is TGTGCCAGCAGCCCACGAGCCAGCGGGGGAGCCAAAAACATTCAGTACTTC.